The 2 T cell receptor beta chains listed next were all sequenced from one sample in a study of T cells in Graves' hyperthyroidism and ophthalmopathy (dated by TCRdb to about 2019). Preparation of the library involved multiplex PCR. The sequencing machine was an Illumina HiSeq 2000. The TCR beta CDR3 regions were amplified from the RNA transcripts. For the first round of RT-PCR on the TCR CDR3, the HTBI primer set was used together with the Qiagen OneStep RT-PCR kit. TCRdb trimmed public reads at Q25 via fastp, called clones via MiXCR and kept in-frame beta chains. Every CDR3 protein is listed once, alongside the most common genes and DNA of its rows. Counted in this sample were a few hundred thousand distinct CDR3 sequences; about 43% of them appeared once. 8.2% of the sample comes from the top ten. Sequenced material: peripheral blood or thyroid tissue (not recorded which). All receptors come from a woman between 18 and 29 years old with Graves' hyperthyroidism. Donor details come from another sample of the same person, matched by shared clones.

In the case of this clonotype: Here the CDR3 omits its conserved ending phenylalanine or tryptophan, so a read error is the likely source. CDR3 sequence: CASSYDNNYGYTL. CDR3 bases: TGTGCCAGCAGTTACGATAATAACTATGGCTACACCCTC. V usage is TRBV10-3 and J usage is TRBJ1-2; D uncertain. Germline values: CDR1 ENHRY, CDR2 SYGVKD. This CDR3 spans 13 amino acids.

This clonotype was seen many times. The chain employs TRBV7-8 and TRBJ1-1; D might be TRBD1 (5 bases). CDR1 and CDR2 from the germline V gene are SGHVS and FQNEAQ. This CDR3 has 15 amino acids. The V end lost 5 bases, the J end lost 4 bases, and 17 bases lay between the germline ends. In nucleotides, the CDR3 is TGTGCCAGCAGCAGGGACCGTCACGGGGGCACTGAAGCTTTCTTT. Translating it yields CASSRDRHGGTEAFF.